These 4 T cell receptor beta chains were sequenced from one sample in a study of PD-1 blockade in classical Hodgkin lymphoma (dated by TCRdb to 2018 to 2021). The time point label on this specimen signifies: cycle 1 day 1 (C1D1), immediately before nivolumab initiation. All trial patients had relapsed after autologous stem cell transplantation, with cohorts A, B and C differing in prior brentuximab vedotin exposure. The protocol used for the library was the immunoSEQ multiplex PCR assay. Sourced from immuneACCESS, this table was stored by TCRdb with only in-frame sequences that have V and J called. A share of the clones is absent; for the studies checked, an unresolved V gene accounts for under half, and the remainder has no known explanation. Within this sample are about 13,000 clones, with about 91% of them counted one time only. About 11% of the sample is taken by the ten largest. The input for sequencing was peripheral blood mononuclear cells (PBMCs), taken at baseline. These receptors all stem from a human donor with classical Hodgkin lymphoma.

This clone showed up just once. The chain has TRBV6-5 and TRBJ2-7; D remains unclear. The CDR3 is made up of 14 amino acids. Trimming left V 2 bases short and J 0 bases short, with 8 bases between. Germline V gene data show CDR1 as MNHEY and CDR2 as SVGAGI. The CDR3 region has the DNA TGTGCCAGCAGTTACGGCCGAACCTCCTACGAGCAGTACTTC. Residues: CASSYGRTSYEQYF.

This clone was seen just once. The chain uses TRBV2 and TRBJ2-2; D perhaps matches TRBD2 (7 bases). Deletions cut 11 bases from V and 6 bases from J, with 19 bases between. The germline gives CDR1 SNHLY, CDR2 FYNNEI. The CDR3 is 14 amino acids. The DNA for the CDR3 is TGTGCCGGACGTCAGGGAGGGGGTTCCGGGGAGCTGTTTTTT. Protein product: CAGRQGGGSGELFF. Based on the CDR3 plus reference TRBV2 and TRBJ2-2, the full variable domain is EPEVTQTPSHQVTQMGQEVILRCVPISNHLYFYWYRQILGQKVEFLVSFYNNEISEKSEIFDDQFSVERPDGSNFTLKIRSTKLEDSAMYFCAGRQGGGSGELFFGEGSRLTVL.

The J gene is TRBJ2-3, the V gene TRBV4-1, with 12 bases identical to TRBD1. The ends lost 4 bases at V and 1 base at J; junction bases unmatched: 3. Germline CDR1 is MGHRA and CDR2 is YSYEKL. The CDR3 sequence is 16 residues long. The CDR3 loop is CASSRDRGLGTDTQYF. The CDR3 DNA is TGCGCCAGCAGCCGGGACAGGGGGCTGGGCACAGATACGCAGTATTTT.

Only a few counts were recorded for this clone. The CDR3 DNA sequence: TGTGCCATCATGGGGGGTCTAGGACAGCCCCAGCATTTT. Its protein is CAIMGGLGQPQHF. V gene TRBV10-3 combines with J gene TRBJ1-5; a possible D gene is TRBD1 (5 bases). V lost 7 bases, J lost 7 bases, and 14 bases lay in between. There are 13 residues in the CDR3. Germline V gene sequence: CDR1 ENHRY, CDR2 SYGVKD.